This paragraph covers one T cell receptor beta chain sequence. Assay used: immunoSEQ multiplex PCR; TCRdb lists only in-frame clones, some missing. The table includes approximately 50,000 clones, about 93% detected once. From germline, CDR1 is SGHVT and CDR2 SQSDAQ. V lost 5 bases to trimming and J lost 5 bases, with 12 bases between them. The CDR3 has 13 amino acids. These data come from a study of OX40 agonist ivuxolimab in advanced cancers. Study context: In this trial design, patients received ivuxolimab intravenously at 0.01 to 10 mg/kg every 2 weeks.

The source material was CD4+ or CD8+ T cells sorted from blood, sampled in a trial of the OX40 agonist ivuxolimab. The sequence was obtained from an adult with an advanced solid tumor such as melanoma, head and neck, liver or kidney cancer. This sequence joins TRBV7-4 and TRBJ1-2; D gene ambiguous. CDR3 in amino acids: CASSPIGPYGYTF. The CDR3 bases are TGTGCCAGCAGCCCTATTGGGCCGTATGGCTACACCTTC.